Listed below are T cell receptor beta chains from one sample, sequenced in a study of Tregs in tolerant kidney transplant recipients. Sequencing was performed with immunoSEQ multiplex PCR; in TCRdb, only in-frame clones are kept and a portion is missing. The repertoire includes approximately 66,000 clones, approximately 85% of them detected once, and about 2.1% sits in the top ten. The material sequenced was Tregs from blood, taken before the transplant. The origin of the receptors is a human donor who received a combined kidney and bone marrow transplant. Each CDR3 is given with its conserved first and last residue. The D gene is left open where the match is weak. For some rows the clone size is stated as once, few or many, or as a class when expanded; others skip it.

v_call,clone_size,j_call,d_call,cdr3_nt,cdr3_aa
TRBV7-2,-,TRBJ1-2,-,TGTGCCAGCAGCATGGGACTCCAGGCTAACTATGGCTACACCTTC,CASSMGLQANYGYTF
TRBV27,-,TRBJ2-1,TRBD2,TGTGCCAGCAGTCCAGGACTAGCGGTAAACAATGAGCAGTTCTTC,CASSPGLAVNNEQFF
TRBV19,-,TRBJ1-6,TRBD1,TGTGCCAGGAATCCGGGACAGGGCAATTCACCCCTCCACTTT,CARNPGQGNSPLHF
TRBV5-4,once,TRBJ2-5,TRBD2,TGTGCCAGCAGGGAAGCCCCGGGACTAGCGGTACAAGAGACCCAGTACTTC,CASREAPGLAVQETQYF
TRBV27,-,TRBJ1-3,TRBD1,TGTGCCAGCAGTCCGTCCGGGACAGGGGGGGAAAGTAACACCATATATTTT,CASSPSGTGGESNTIYF
TRBV7-2,-,TRBJ1-2,-,TGTGCCAGCAGCTTAGAAGGGGTGGGCTACACCTTC,CASSLEGVGYTF
TRBV6-5,once,TRBJ2-7,TRBD2,TGTGCCAGCAGTTACTCGCTTAGCGGGAGTATGTACGAGCAGTACTTC,CASSYSLSGSMYEQYF
TRBV7-2,-,TRBJ2-3,TRBD2,TGTGCCAGCAGCTCGCTCTCTAGCGGGAGCTCTGTAGATACGCAGTATTTT,CASSSLSSGSSVDTQYF
TRBV6-5,-,TRBJ1-1,-,TGTGCCAGCAGTTACAGGGGGAACACTGAAGCTTTCTTT,CASSYRGNTEAFF
TRBV15,-,TRBJ1-4,-,TGTGCCACCAGCAGAGACCAGGGTATATATGAAAAACTGTTTTTT,CATSRDQGIYEKLFF
TRBV9,-,TRBJ1-2,TRBD1,TGTGCCCGCAGCGTAGGAGGGGGCTGGGGCTACACCTTC,CARSVGGGWGYTF
TRBV11-2,-,TRBJ2-1,TRBD1,TGTGCCAGCAGCCTAAGACAGGGGTGGGGCAATGAGCAGTTCTTC,CASSLRQGWGNEQFF
TRBV19,-,TRBJ1-4,-,TGTGCCAGTCGTACGATCGGAGGGAATGAAAAACTGTTTTTT,CASRTIGGNEKLFF
TRBV21-1,few,TRBJ1-1,-,TGTGCCAGCAGCAAAGGGAAGGGCGAAGCTTTCTTT,CASSKGKGEAFF
TRBV6-1,-,TRBJ2-1,TRBD2,TGTGCCAGCAGTGAAGATTGGGCTGGGGAGGGACGGCAGTTCTTC,CASSEDWAGEGRQFF
TRBV7-9,-,TRBJ1-2,-,TGTGCCAGCAGCTTAGTTCGCCGGGGAGTGGGCGGCTACACCTTC,CASSLVRRGVGGYTF
TRBV30,-,TRBJ2-7,TRBD1,TGTGCCTGGAGTCGGACAGGGCCAGGCTCCTACGAGCAGTACTTC,CAWSRTGPGSYEQYF
TRBV28,-,TRBJ2-2,-,TGTGCCAGCTCCCTAGTGGGGCCCGGGGAGCTGTTTTTT,CASSLVGPGELFF
TRBV7-8,-,TRBJ2-2,-,TGTGCCAGCAGCTCCCAGACTAGGGGTAAAACCGGGGAGCTGTTTTTT,CASSSQTRGKTGELFF
TRBV7-9,-,TRBJ2-1,TRBD2,TGTGCCAGCAGCTTACTAGCGGGGGGGCTCTACAATGAGCAGTTCTTC,CASSLLAGGLYNEQFF
TRBV27,-,TRBJ2-2,-,TGTGCCAGCAGTTTAAGTTCAGGGACAAACACCGGGGAGCTGTTTTTT,CASSLSSGTNTGELFF
TRBV6-1,few,TRBJ1-5,-,TGTGCCAGCAGTAAAGGGCCCCATAATCAGCCCCAGCATTTT,CASSKGPHNQPQHF
TRBV5-6,-,TRBJ1-2,-,TGTGCCAGCAGCTTGGGCCTTCCTCCCTATGGCTACACCTTC,CASSLGLPPYGYTF
TRBV18,-,TRBJ1-5,TRBD1,TGTGCCAGCTCACCCCGGACAGGGGCAGATCAGCCCCAGCATTTT,CASSPRTGADQPQHF
TRBV19,-,TRBJ1-3,-,TGTGCCAGTAGTATTCCCGGGCTTGGAAACACCATATATTTT,CASSIPGLGNTIYF
TRBV4-3,-,TRBJ2-7,-,TGCGCCAGCAGCCAAGTCGGGGCAGGGGGGTACGAGCAGTACTTC,CASSQVGAGGYEQYF
TRBV5-1,-,TRBJ1-3,-,TGCGCCAGCAGCTTGGGGTCTTGGGCATGGGGGACGGAGAGCTCTGGAAACACCATATATTTT,CASSLGSWAWGTESSGNTIYF
TRBV10-3,-,TRBJ2-3,-,TGTGCCAGTGGGGACCGGGACACAGATACGCAGTATTTT,CASGDRDTDTQYF
TRBV5-8,-,TRBJ2-1,-,TGTGCCAGCACCCGCTTGCTCCGCTACAATGAGCAGTTCTTC,CASTRLLRYNEQFF
TRBV5-6,once,TRBJ1-5,-,TGTGCCAGCAACATGGGGGGCGCGGGCAATCAGCCCCAGCATTTT,CASNMGGAGNQPQHF
TRBV5-1,-,TRBJ1-1,TRBD1,TGCGCCAGCAGCTTAAGGGACAGGGTAACTGAAGCTTTCTTT,CASSLRDRVTEAFF
TRBV28,-,TRBJ2-5,-,TGTGCCAGCAGTTCTAACCCCTTTTTTGGGCAGGGGGGGGAGACCCAGTACTTC,CASSSNPFFGQGGETQYF
TRBV7-2,-,TRBJ2-5,-,TGTGCCAGCAGCTTAGAAGCGGTTAGGACCCAGTACTTC,CASSLEAVRTQYF
TRBV21-1,-,TRBJ2-2,-,TGTGCCAGCAGGCACCGGGAGGGGTCAAACACCGGGGAGCTGTTTTTT,CASRHREGSNTGELFF
TRBV6-6,-,TRBJ1-1,-,TGTGCCAGCAGTACGACAGACGGTGGCACTGAAGCTTTCTTT,CASSTTDGGTEAFF
TRBV19,-,TRBJ1-1,TRBD1,TGTGCCAGTAGTACCCAGGGGGGGAACACTGAAGCTTTCTTT,CASSTQGGNTEAFF
TRBV18,-,TRBJ2-7,TRBD1,TGTGCCAGCTCTTCACCGGGACAGGCGGCCTACGAGCAGTACTTC,CASSSPGQAAYEQYF
TRBV25-1,-,TRBJ2-1,-,TGTGCCAGCAGGGGGGCTAGCGGACCTTACAATGAGCAGTTCTTC,CASRGASGPYNEQFF
TRBV5-1,once,TRBJ2-7,TRBD1,TGCGCCAGCAGCGTTCTAGGACAGGGAGGCGAGCAGTACTTC,CASSVLGQGGEQYF
TRBV6-5,-,TRBJ2-7,-,TGTGCCAGCAGTACGGGGCCGGGGGAGCAGTACTTC,CASSTGPGEQYF
TRBV18,-,TRBJ2-1,TRBD2,TGTGCCAGCTCACCAGGACTAGCGGGGACCAACAATGAGCAGTTCTTC,CASSPGLAGTNNEQFF
TRBV5-6,-,TRBJ1-1,-,TGTGCCAGCAGCTTGATCGGGGCGTCTATGAACACTGAAGCTTTCTTT,CASSLIGASMNTEAFF
TRBV28,-,TRBJ1-4,TRBD1,TGTGCCAGCAGTTTACCCCCACAGGGGGGGATCGAAAAACTGTTTTTT,CASSLPPQGGIEKLFF
TRBV18,-,TRBJ1-5,-,TGTGCCAGCTCACCCGAGAATCAGCCCCAGCATTTT,CASSPENQPQHF
TRBV7-8,-,TRBJ2-3,TRBD1,TGTGCCAGCAGCTTTGGGACAGCCACAGATACGCAGTATTTT,CASSFGTATDTQYF
TRBV5-6,-,TRBJ1-4,TRBD1,TGTGCCAGCAGCGGTACGGGACAGCTAGAGGAAAAACTGTTTTTT,CASSGTGQLEEKLFF
TRBV19,-,TRBJ2-3,-,TGTGCCAGTAGTAGGGGGCACACAGATACGCAGTATTTT,CASSRGHTDTQYF
TRBV13,-,TRBJ2-7,-,TGTGCCAGCAGCTTAATGTTAGGTAGGCCCCAGAACCCCGTGGGTAGATCCTACGAGCAGTACTTC,CASSLMLGRPQNPVGRSYEQYF
TRBV4-3,-,TRBJ2-3,-,TGCGCCAGCAGCCAACGGGGCTATAGCACAGATACGCAGTATTTT,CASSQRGYSTDTQYF
TRBV5-6,-,TRBJ1-1,TRBD1,TGTGCCAGCAGCTTGACAGGGGCCTTACCGAACACTGAAGCTTTCTTT,CASSLTGALPNTEAFF
TRBV21-1,-,TRBJ2-1,-,TGTGCCAGCTTTCGGCCTCAACTTCCCATTTTGGATGAGCAGTTCTTC,CASFRPQLPILDEQFF
TRBV6-6,-,TRBJ2-1,-,TGTGCCAGCAGTTACCGAGTAGTTCCCTACAATGAGCAGTTCTTC,CASSYRVVPYNEQFF
TRBV29-1,-,TRBJ1-2,-,TGCAGCGTTGGGCAGGGGCTGAGTGGCTACACCTTC,CSVGQGLSGYTF
TRBV11-2,-,TRBJ2-1,TRBD1,TGTGCCAGCAGCTCCCAGACAGGGCCCTCCTACAATGAGCAGTTCTTC,CASSSQTGPSYNEQFF
TRBV28,-,TRBJ1-2,TRBD1,TGTGCCAGCAGCTTCAGGGGGAGCGGTGGCTACACCTTC,CASSFRGSGGYTF